This TCR beta chain derives from a study of identical twins. With template switching, a universal primer site was added, and the cDNA carried unique molecular identifiers. One entry per CDR3 protein results from TCRdb running MiXCR on the 5' RACE reads. The sample has 700,000 or so distinct CDR3 sequences, 8.5% to 9.5% seen once. Whole-study findings and limits: Memory repertoires showed no such pattern, whereas abundant cord blood beta clonotypes carried fewer insertions. The study found that models underestimated out-of-frame TCR alpha sharing in monozygotic twins.

This clonotype was counted between two and nine times. The antigen is unknown. The same sample was also used in a study of yellow fever vaccine responses in identical twins.

The source is a woman between 18 and 29 years old in good health. Sequencing was performed on PBMCs.

CDR3 nucleotides: TGTGCCAGCAGTTACTCACGGCTAGCGGGGGCGAACACCGGGGAGCTGTTTTTT. It codes for CASSYSRLAGANTGELFF. The rearrangement links TRBV6-2 or TRBV6-3 to TRBJ2-2; 10 nucleotides match TRBD2. With V trimmed by 0 bases and J by 0 bases, 4 bases remained unmatched. The germline V gene has CDR1 MNHEY and CDR2 SVGEGT. The CDR3 extends over 18 amino acids.